This T cell receptor beta chain was retrieved from a study of T cells after yellow fever vaccination. Study-wide results and limits: Peak timing came faster in the weaker secondary response, day 5 versus 15.

In regard to this clonotype: What it binds is not known.

A process of 5'RACE template switching, which added a universal primer site and UMIs, was used to make TCR cDNA. Via MiXCR, TCRdb re-called the 5' RACE reads, giving one row per CDR3 protein. The sample lists hundreds of thousands of distinct CDR3 sequences; 8.5% to 9% were seen once. The CDR3 consists of 14 residues. The V and J ends lost 0 bases and 8 bases respectively, with 11 bases between them. Germline V lookup: CDR1 DFQATT, CDR2 SNEGSKA (reference sequence). This receptor was obtained from a man between 18 and 29 years old who received the YFV17D yellow fever vaccine. The sample was PBMCs, taken on the day of the first yellow fever vaccination. The chain links TRBV20-1 to TRBJ1-6, with D perhaps matching TRBD1 (5 bases). The CDR3 loop is CSARDRQSHSPLHF. The CDR3 nucleotides read TGCAGTGCTAGAGATCGACAGTCCCATTCACCCCTCCACTTT.